The source of this T cell receptor beta chain is a study of shared clonotypes between healthy human individuals. Study findings and constraints: All-four-donor shared clonotypes had higher generation probabilities than non-shared clonotypes did. Depth was large, yet rarefaction showed that sorted-subset sequencing was incomplete. Memory subsets had estimated richness that was generally smaller than that of naive subsets.

This clone was observed a single time. Its antigen is still unknown. Partitioning of CD4+ cells yielded a CD45RA+ naive subset and a CD45RA-negative memory subset. This CDR3 contains 15 residues. V was shortened by 1 base and J by 2 bases, with 12 bases between the two germline ends. Looked up from germline, CDR1 is KGHSH and CDR2 is LQKENI. Assay: immunoSEQ multiplex PCR; the TCRdb copy retains only in-frame clones and omits some. The table lists some 2,000,000 clones, approximately 95% of them singletons. This clonotype was sampled from a man aged 18 to 35 in good health. The sequencing input was naive CD4+ T cells sorted from blood. Subset described: CD45RA+ positively selected. This chain links TRBV18 with TRBJ2-7; tentative D call: TRBD1 (5 bases). Here the CDR3 reads CASSPRITDTYEQYF. The CDR3 nucleotides read TGTGCCAGCTCACCACGAATAACGGACACCTACGAGCAGTACTTC.